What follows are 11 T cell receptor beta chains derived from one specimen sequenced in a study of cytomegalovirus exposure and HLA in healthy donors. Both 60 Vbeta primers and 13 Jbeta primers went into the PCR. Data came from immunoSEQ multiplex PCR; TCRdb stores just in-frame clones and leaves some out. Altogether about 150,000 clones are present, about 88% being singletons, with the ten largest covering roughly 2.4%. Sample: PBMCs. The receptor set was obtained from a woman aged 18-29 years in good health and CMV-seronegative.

As DNA, the CDR3 is TGTGCCAGCAGTAGTGGGACAGGGGCAGATACGCAGTATTTT. It translates to CASSSGTGADTQYF. This rearrangement joins TRBV2 to TRBJ2-3; 10 positions match TRBD1. The CDR3 totals 14 residues. CDR1 and CDR2 from the germline V gene are SNHLY and FYNNEI. V gave up 5 bases and J gave up 4 bases; unmatched junction bases: 3.

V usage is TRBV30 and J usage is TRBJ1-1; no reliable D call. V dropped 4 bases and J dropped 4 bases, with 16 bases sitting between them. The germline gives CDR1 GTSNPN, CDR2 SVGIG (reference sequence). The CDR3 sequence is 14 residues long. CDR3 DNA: TGTGCCTGGAACCCAGGCCGGGGAATCACTGAAGCTTTCTTT. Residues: CAWNPGRGITEAFF.

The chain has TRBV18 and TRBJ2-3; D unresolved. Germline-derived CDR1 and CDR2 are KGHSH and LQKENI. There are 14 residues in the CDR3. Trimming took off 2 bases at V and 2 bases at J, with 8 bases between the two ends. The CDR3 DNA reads TGTGCCAGCTCACCAACTCCCCACACAGATACGCAGTATTTT. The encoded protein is CASSPTPHTDTQYF.

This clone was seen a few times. The CDR3 DNA follows: TGTGCCAGCGGGCCGGCCCAGGGACTTCTCAATGAGCAGTTCTTC. Its protein is CASGPAQGLLNEQFF. This sequence joins TRBV6-5 and TRBJ2-1, with a possible D match to TRBD2 (6 bases). Germline CDR1 and CDR2: MNHEY and SVGAGI. Deletions cut 8 bases from V and 6 bases from J, with 20 bases between. The CDR3 covers 15 residues.

The CDR3 reads CASRGLGRPLSDNYGYTF. DNA of the CDR3: TGTGCCAGTAGAGGCCTGGGGAGACCATTAAGCGATAACTATGGCTACACCTTC. V and J are TRBV19 and TRBJ1-2; D gene unclear. V shed 6 bases and J shed 1 base, with 24 bases lying between them. The germline V gene has CDR1 LNHDA and CDR2 SQIVND (reference sequence). CDR3 size: 18 residues.

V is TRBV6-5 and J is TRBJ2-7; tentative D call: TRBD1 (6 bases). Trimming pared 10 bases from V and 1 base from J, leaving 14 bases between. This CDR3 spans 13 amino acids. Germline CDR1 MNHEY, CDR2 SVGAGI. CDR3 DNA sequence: TGTGCCACAGCCAGGGGTAATTCCTACGAGCAGTACTTC. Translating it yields CATARGNSYEQYF.

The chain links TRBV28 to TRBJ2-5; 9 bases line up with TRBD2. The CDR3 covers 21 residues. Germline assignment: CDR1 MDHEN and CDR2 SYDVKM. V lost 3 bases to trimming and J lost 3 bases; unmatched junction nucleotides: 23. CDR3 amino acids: CASSFAAWVGARTSAKETQYF. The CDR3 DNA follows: TGTGCCAGCAGTTTCGCGGCGTGGGTCGGCGCTCGGACTAGCGCGAAAGAGACCCAGTACTTC.

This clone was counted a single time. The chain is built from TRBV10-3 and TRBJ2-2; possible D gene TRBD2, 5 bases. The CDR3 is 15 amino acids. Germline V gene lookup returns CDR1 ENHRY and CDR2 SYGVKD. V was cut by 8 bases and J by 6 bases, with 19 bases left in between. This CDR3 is CAIRGSAVSPGELFF. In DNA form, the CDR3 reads TGTGCCATCCGAGGGAGTGCGGTGTCTCCCGGGGAGCTGTTTTTT.

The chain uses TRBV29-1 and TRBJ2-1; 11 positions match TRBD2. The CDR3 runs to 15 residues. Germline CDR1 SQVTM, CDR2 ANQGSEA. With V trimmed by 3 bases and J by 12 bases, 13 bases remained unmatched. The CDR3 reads CSVDTGTSGRYTQFF. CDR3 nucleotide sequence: TGCAGCGTTGATACCGGGACTAGCGGCCGGTATACGCAGTTCTTC.

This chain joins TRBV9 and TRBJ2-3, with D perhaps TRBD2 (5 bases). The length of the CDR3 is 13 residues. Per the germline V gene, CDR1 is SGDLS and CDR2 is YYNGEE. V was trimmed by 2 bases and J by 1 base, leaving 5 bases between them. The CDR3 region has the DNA TGTGCCAGCAGCGTGAGGGGCACAGATACGCAGTATTTT. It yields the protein CASSVRGTDTQYF. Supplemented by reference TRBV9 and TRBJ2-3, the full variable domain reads DSGVTQTPKHLITATGQRVTLRCSPRSGDLSVYWYQQSLDQGLQFLIQYYNGEERAKGNILERFSAQQFPDLHSELNLSSLELGDSALYFCASSVRGTDTQYFGPGTRLTVL.

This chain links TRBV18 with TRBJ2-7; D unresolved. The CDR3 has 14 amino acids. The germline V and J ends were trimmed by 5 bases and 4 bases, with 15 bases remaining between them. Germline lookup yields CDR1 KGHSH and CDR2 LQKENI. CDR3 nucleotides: TGTGCCAGCTCAGAAATGCAAGCGTCGTACGAGCAGTACTTC. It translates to CASSEMQASYEQYF.